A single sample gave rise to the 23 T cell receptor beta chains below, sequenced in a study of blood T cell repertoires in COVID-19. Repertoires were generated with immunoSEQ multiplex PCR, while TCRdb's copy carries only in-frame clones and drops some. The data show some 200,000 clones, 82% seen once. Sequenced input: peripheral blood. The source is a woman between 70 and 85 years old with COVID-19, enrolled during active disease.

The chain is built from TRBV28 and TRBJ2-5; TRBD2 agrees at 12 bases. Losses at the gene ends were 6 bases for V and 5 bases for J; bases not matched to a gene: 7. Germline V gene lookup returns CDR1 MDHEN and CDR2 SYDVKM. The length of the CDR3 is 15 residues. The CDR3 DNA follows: TGTGCCAGCAGGATGACTAGCGGGAGTTCCGAGACCCAGTACTTC. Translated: CASRMTSGSSETQYF.

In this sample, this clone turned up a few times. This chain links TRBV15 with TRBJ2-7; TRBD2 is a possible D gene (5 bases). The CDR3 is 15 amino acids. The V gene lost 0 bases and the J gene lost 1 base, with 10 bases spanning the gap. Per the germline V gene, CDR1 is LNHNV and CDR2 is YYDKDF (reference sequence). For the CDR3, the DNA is TGTGCCACCAGCAGAGATAGGGAGTTTTCCTACGAGCAGTACTTC. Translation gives CATSRDREFSYEQYF.

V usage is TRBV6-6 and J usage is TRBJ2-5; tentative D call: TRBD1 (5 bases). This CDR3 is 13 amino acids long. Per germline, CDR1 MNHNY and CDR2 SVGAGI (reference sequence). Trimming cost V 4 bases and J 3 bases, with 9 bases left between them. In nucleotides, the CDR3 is TGTGCCAGCAGTTCAAAAGGGGAAGAGACCCAGTACTTC. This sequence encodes CASSSKGEETQYF.

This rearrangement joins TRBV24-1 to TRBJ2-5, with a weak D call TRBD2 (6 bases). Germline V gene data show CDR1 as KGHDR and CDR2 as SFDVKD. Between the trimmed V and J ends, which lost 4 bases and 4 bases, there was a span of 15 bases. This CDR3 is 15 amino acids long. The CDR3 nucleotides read TGTGCCACCAGTGAACCCGACTTGCGGGGAGAGACCCAGTACTTC. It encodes CATSEPDLRGETQYF.

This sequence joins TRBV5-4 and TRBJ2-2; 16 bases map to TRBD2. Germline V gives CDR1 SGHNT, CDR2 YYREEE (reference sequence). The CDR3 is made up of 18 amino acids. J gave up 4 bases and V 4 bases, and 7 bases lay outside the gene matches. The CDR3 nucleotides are TGTGCCAGCAGCGAGGGACTAGCGGGAGGGCCCGGCACCGGGGAGCTGTTTTTT. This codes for CASSEGLAGGPGTGELFF. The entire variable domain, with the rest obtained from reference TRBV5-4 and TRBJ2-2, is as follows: ETGVTQSPTHLIKTRGQQVTLRCSSQSGHNTVSWYQQALGQGPQFIFQYYREEENGRGNFPPRFSGLQFPNYSSELNVNALELDDSALYLCASSEGLAGGPGTGELFFGEGSRLTVL.

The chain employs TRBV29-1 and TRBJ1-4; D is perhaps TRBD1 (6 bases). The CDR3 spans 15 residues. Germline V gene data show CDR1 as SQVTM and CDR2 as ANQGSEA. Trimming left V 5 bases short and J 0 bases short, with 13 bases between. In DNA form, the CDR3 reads TGCAGCGTTTTAACAGGGACTACAACTAATGAAAAACTGTTTTTT. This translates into CSVLTGTTTNEKLFF.

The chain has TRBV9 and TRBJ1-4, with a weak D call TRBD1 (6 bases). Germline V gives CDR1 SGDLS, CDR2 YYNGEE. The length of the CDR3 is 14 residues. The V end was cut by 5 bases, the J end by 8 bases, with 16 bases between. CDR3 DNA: TGTGCCAGCAGTACCCCGGGACAAGGGGAAAAACTGTTTTTT. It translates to CASSTPGQGEKLFF.

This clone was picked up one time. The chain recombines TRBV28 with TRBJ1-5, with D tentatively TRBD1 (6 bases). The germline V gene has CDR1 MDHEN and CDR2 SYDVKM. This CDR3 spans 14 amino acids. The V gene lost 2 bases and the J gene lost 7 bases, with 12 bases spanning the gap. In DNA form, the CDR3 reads TGTGCCAGCAGTTTAGCGGGGGCGAGGCAGCCCCAGCATTTT. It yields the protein CASSLAGARQPQHF.

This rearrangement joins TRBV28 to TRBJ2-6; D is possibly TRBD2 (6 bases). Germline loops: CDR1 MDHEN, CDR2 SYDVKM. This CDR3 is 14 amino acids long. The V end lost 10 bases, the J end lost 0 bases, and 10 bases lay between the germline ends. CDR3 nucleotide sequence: TGTGCCACGAGGGGAGGCTCTGGGGCCAACGTCCTGACTTTC. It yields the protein CATRGGSGANVLTF.

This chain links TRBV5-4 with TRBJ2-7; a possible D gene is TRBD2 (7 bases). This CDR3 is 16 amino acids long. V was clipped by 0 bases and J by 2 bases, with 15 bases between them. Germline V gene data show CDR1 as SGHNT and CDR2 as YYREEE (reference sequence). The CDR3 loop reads CASSLAGGQSPYEQYF. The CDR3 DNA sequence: TGTGCCAGCAGCTTGGCCGGGGGGCAATCGCCCTACGAGCAGTACTTC.

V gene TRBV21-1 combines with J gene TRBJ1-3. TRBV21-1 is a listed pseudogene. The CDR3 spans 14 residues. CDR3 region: CAIYPWGVENTIYF. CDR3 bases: TGTGCCATCTATCCGTGGGGGGTCGAGAACACCATATATTTT.

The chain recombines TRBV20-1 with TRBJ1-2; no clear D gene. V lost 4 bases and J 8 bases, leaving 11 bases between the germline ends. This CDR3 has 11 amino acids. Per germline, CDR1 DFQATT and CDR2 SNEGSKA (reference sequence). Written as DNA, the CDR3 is TGCAGTGCTACTCCCCACCAGGGCTACACCTTC. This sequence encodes CSATPHQGYTF.

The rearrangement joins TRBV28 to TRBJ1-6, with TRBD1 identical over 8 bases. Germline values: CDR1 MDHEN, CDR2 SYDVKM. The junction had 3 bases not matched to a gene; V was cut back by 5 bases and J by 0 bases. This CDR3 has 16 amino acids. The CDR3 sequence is CASSRTGSSYNSPLHF. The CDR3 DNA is TGTGCCAGCAGTAGGACAGGGAGCTCCTATAATTCACCCCTCCACTTT.

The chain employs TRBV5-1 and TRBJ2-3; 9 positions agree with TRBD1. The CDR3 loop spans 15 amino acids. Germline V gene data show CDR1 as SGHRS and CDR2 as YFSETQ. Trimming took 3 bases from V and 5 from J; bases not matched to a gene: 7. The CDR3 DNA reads TGCGCCAGCAGCTCTACAGGGGGCTCCTTAGATACGCAGTATTTT. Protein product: CASSSTGGSLDTQYF.

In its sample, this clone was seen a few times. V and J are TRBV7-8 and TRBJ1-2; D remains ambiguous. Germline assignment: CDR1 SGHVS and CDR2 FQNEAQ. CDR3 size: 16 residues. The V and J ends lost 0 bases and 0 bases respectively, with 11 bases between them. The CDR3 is CASSLARPGTNYGYTF. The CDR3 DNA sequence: TGTGCCAGCAGCTTAGCGCGCCCGGGAACTAACTATGGCTACACCTTC.

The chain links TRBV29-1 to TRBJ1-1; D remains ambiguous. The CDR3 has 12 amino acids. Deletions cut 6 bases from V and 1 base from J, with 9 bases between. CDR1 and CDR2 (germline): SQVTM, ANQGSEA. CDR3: CSVALRNTEAFF. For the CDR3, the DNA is TGCAGCGTCGCGTTGAGGAACACTGAAGCTTTCTTT.

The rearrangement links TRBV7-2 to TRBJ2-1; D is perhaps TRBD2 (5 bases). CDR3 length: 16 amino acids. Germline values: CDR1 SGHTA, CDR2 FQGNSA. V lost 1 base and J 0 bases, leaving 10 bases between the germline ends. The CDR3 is CASSLVSTSSYNEQFF. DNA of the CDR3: TGTGCCAGCAGCTTAGTTTCAACTAGCTCCTACAATGAGCAGTTCTTC.

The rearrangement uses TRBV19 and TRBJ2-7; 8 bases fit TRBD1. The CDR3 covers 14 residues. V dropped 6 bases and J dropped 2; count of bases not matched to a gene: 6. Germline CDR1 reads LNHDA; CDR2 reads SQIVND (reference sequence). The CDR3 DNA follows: TGTGCCAGTAGCCTTGGACAGGGAGCCTACGAGCAGTACTTC. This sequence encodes CASSLGQGAYEQYF.

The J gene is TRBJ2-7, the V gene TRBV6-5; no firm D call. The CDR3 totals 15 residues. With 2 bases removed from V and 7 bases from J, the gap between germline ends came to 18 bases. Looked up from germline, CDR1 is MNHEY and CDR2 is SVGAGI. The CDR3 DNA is TGTGCCAGCAGTTACGGCCCCCATTCCCTGCGGGAGCAGTACTTC. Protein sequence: CASSYGPHSLREQYF.

Written as DNA, the CDR3 is TGTGCCAGCAGGGGTACAGGGGCCAATGAGCAGTTCTTC. Protein: CASRGTGANEQFF. This chain connects TRBV6-5 to TRBJ2-1, with 7 nucleotides matching TRBD1. CDR1 is MNHEY and CDR2 is SVGAGI in the germline V gene. The CDR3 loop spans 13 amino acids. Trimming cost V 6 bases and J 6 bases; bases outside gene matches: 5.

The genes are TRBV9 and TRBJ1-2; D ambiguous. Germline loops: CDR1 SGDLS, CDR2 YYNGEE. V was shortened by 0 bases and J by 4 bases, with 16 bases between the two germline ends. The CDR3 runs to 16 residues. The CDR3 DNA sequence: TGTGCCAGCAGCGTAGAGAGTAGCGGCTACCTCTATGGCTACACCTTC. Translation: CASSVESSGYLYGYTF.

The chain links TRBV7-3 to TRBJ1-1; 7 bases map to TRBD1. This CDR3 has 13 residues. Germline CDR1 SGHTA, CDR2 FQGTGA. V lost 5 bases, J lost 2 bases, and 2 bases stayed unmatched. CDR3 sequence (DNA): TGTGCCAGCAGCGGACAGGTCAACACTGAAGCTTTCTTT. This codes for CASSGQVNTEAFF.

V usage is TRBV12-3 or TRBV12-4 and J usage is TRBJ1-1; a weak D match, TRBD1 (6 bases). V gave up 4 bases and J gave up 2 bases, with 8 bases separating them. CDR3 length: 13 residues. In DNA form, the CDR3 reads TGTGCCAGCAGTTCGACAGGAAACACTGAAGCTTTCTTT. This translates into CASSSTGNTEAFF.